Sequencing of this T cell receptor beta chain was carried out in a study of OX40 agonist ivuxolimab in advanced cancers. Study summary: Averaging about 60 years in age, with a range of 23 to 79, the cohort was 65% to 85% male. Study results and limitations: Fewer expanded clones were found on average in CD4+ than in CD8+ T cells.

The J segment lost 1 base and the V segment lost 2 bases, leaving 3 bases of the junction unmatched. Germline V lookup: CDR1 SGHNT, CDR2 YYREEE (reference sequence). The CDR3 extends over 16 amino acids. Assay: immunoSEQ multiplex PCR; the TCRdb copy retains only in-frame clones and omits some. The sample gives nearly 25,000 clones, approximately 80% of which show up once; more than 15% is in the top ten. Comments on this clone: Its antigen is as yet unknown.

Peripheral blood came from all dose cohorts at three timepoints. Sequencing was performed on CD4+ or CD8+ T cells sorted from blood, taken in a trial of the OX40 agonist ivuxolimab. The receptor was isolated from an adult with an advanced solid tumor such as melanoma, head and neck, liver or kidney cancer. The chain employs TRBV5-4 and TRBJ2-2, with 9 positions matching TRBD2. The CDR3 is CASSLAGGENTGELFF. CDR3 nucleotides: TGTGCCAGCAGCTTAGCGGGGGGCGAGAACACCGGGGAGCTGTTTTTT.